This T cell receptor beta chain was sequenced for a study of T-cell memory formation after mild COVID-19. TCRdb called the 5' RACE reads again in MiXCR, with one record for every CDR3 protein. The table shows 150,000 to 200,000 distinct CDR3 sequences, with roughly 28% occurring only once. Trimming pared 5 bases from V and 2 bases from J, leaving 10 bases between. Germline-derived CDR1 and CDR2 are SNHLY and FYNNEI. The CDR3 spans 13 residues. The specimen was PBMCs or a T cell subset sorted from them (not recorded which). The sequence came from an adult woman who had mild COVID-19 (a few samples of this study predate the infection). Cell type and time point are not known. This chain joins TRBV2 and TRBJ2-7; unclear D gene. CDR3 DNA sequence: TGTGCCAGCAGTAGTTTAGGGCCCTACGAGCAGTACTTC. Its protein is CASSSLGPYEQYF.